This T cell receptor beta chain was captured in a study of T cells of healthy individuals. TCRdb fed the 5' RACE reads into MiXCR, producing one record per CDR3 protein. Of 95,000 to 100,000 distinct CDR3 sequences in the sample, approximately 15% were seen once. This clonotype was seen at least ten times. V was clipped by 1 base and J by 12 bases, with 19 bases between them. The CDR3 length is 15 residues. Per germline, CDR1 LGHNA and CDR2 YSLEER. The chain carries TRBV4-3 and TRBJ2-1; D tentatively reads TRBD1 or TRBD2 (5 bases each). The TCR comes from a human donor in good health. For the CDR3, the DNA is TGCGCCAGCAGCCAAGTCCATACTCAACCTGGGGGGCAGTTCTTC. It is translated as CASSQVHTQPGGQFF.